The sequence of this TCR beta chain was determined in a study of cytomegalovirus exposure and HLA in healthy donors. With 60 Vbeta and 13 Jbeta primers, the PCR was carried out. Clones were sequenced by immunoSEQ multiplex PCR, and TCRdb holds only the in-frame ones, with some missing. The sample holds 120,000 to 150,000 clones, roughly 79% seen once. This CDR3 spans 12 amino acids. The trim removed 6 bases at V and 10 bases at J, leaving 8 bases unmatched. Germline lookup yields CDR1 MDHEN and CDR2 SYDVKM. The specimen was PBMCs. This clonotype was obtained from a woman aged 40 to 50 in good health and CMV-seropositive. The chain links TRBV28 to TRBJ1-1; 7 bases map to TRBD1. The CDR3 sequence is CASRGTAQRAFF. In DNA, the CDR3 is TGTGCCAGCAGGGGGACAGCCCAAAGAGCTTTCTTT.